This TCR beta chain was captured by sequencing in a study of cytomegalovirus exposure and HLA in healthy donors. Trimming removed 1 base from V and 0 bases from J; junction bases left unmatched: 7. The germline V gene encodes CDR1 LNHNV and CDR2 YYDKDF (reference sequence). The CDR3 is 18 amino acids. The study ran its PCR with 60 Vbeta and 13 Jbeta primers. TCRdb's table, derived via immunoSEQ multiplex PCR, lists solely in-frame clones and lacks some. The sample holds over 80,000 clones; approximately 80% are singletons and the top ten take approximately 3.6%. Concerning this clone itself: Its antigen is not known.

Study conclusions and caveats: Sequencing likely caused a cluster of highly shared sequence variants.

The chain employs TRBV15 and TRBJ2-7; 12 bases are shared with TRBD2. Sequencing was done on a sample of PBMCs. The TCR was taken from a man aged 50 to 59 in good health and CMV-seronegative. CDR3 loop: CATSRGTSGMQRSYEQYF. CDR3 sequence (DNA): TGTGCCACCAGCAGAGGGACTAGCGGGATGCAACGCTCCTACGAGCAGTACTTC.